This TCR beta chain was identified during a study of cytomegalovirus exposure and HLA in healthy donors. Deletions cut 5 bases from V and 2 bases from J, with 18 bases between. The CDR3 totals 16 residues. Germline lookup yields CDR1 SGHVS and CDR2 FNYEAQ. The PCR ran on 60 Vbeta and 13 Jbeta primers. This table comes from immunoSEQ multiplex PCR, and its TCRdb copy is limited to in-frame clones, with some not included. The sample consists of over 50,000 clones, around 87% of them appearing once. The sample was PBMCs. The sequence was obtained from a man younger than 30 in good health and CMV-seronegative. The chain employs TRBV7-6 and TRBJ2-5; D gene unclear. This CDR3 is CASSRSSSGEQETQYF. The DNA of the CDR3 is TGTGCCAGCAGCCGATCTTCATCGGGTGAACAAGAGACCCAGTACTTC.